This T cell receptor (beta chain) originates from a study of blood T cell repertoires in COVID-19. Using immunoSEQ multiplex PCR, the repertoire was profiled, and TCRdb retains in-frame clones only, with some absent. The table has around 58,000 clones, 70% to 90% seen once. There are 15 residues in the CDR3. Trimming pared 6 bases from V and 7 bases from J, leaving 18 bases between. Germline values: CDR1 MNHEY, CDR2 SVGAGI. Sequencing used PBMCs or T cells enriched from blood (not recorded which). The V call is TRBV6-5, the J call TRBJ2-2; perhaps TRBD1 as D (6 bases). The TCR sequence derives from a woman aged 40 to 50 who had recovered from COVID-19. The CDR3 loop is CASRQTPTGIGELFF. The CDR3 DNA reads as TGTGCCAGCAGACAAACACCGACAGGTATCGGGGAGCTGTTTTTT.